This T cell receptor beta chain was recovered during a study of T-cell reconstitution after alpha-beta-depleted transplantation in children. Findings and caveats of the study: At the one-year point after transplant, T-cell counts and TCRbeta diversity were found to come mostly from T cells that had been newly produced.

This clonotype was picked up a small number of times. Its cognate antigen is unknown. Unique molecular identifiers were incorporated when the TCRbeta library was constructed. A single record per CDR3 protein comes from TCRdb applying MiXCR to the PCR reads. The sample lists approximately 220,000 distinct CDR3 sequences; 17% were seen once. V shed 10 bases, J shed 0 bases, and the junction held 9 bases outside the gene matches. The CDR3 has 15 residues. The germline V gene encodes CDR1 KGHSH and CDR2 LQKENI. The specimen was PBMCs, mostly from graft donor cells, collected 360 days after TCRalphabeta/CD19-depleted stem cell transplant. The receptor comes from a male patient aged 2 to 10 who had a stem cell transplant for acute lymphoblastic leukemia, so the T cells may come from the graft donor. The V gene is TRBV18, the J gene TRBJ2-1, with TRBD1 matching over 7 bases. DNA of the CDR3: TGTGCCACCCACCCTGGGACAGTCTCCTACAATGAGCAGTTCTTC. Translated, it gives CATHPGTVSYNEQFF.